The 23 T cell receptor beta chains below all came from one sample that was sequenced in a study of shared clonotypes between healthy human individuals. Clones were read by immunoSEQ multiplex PCR, and TCRdb kept only the in-frame ones, dropping some. The sample includes fewer than 600,000 clones, roughly 72% of them seen just once. Sequences were obtained from PBMCs. The origin of the receptors is a woman aged 40 to 49 in good health. Some clones in this sample may be carry-over from other donors' samples.

This chain joins TRBV6-1 and TRBJ1-3; D gene unclear. The ends were cut back, 0 bases at V and 0 bases at J, with 3 bases in the middle. Germline CDR1 and CDR2: MNHNS and SASEGT. This CDR3 comprises 14 residues. The DNA for the CDR3 is TGTGCCAGCAGTGAAGCGTCCTCTGGAAACACCATATATTTT. It encodes CASSEASSGNTIYF.

This CDR3 reads CASSQGTGPYEQYF. CDR3 nucleotides: TGTGCCAGCAGCCAAGGGACAGGGCCCTACGAGCAGTACTTC. V and J are TRBV14 and TRBJ2-5, with 8 bases that match TRBD1. Gene TRBJ2-7 matches the end of the DNA better, so the J call may be wrong. The CDR3 sequence is 14 residues long. The germline V gene encodes CDR1 SGHDN and CDR2 FVKESK.

J is TRBJ1-4 and V is TRBV30; a possible D gene is TRBD1 (6 bases). Per the germline V gene, CDR1 is GTSNPN and CDR2 is SVGIG (reference sequence). The CDR3 runs to 16 residues. Trimming took 2 bases from V and 6 from J, leaving 19 bases between them. Here the CDR3 reads CAWSLGRGTGYEKLFF. The CDR3 nucleotides are TGTGCCTGGAGTCTAGGTCGCGGAACAGGGTATGAAAAACTGTTTTTT.

DNA of the CDR3: TGCGCCAGCAGCTTGAGCAGGGGGAACACTGAAGCTTTCTTT. Protein product: CASSLSRGNTEAFF. V usage is TRBV5-1 and J usage is TRBJ1-1, with D maybe TRBD1 (6 bases). This CDR3 is built from 14 residues. The ends were cut back, 1 base at V and 1 base at J, with 8 bases in the middle. The germline gives CDR1 SGHRS, CDR2 YFSETQ.

This clone was picked up a small number of times. The chain combines TRBV2 with TRBJ2-2; perhaps TRBD2 as D (6 bases). Looked up from germline, CDR1 is SNHLY and CDR2 is FYNNEI. The germline V and J ends were trimmed by 5 bases and 4 bases, with 11 bases remaining between them. The CDR3 has 14 amino acids. The CDR3 sequence is CASSTSRGTGELFF. The CDR3 region has the DNA TGTGCCAGCAGTACATCGCGGGGCACCGGGGAGCTGTTTTTT.

The CDR3 is CASSPSPHLSSYEQYF. CDR3 nucleotides: TGTGCCAGCAGCCCCTCACCCCATTTGAGCTCCTACGAGCAGTACTTC. This chain uses TRBV5-4 with TRBJ2-7; no clear D. The germline CDR1 and CDR2 sequences are SGHNT and YYREEE (reference sequence). CDR3 length equals 16 residues. V dropped 4 bases and J dropped 0 bases, with 17 bases sitting between them.

This sequence joins TRBV19 and TRBJ1-5; D not resolved. The CDR3 length is 12 residues. Germline CDR1 LNHDA, CDR2 SQIVND (reference sequence). V was clipped by 4 bases and J by 2 bases, with 3 bases between them. CDR3 region: CASSTGNQPQHF. CDR3 coding DNA: TGTGCCAGTAGTACAGGCAATCAGCCCCAGCATTTT.

As to this clone: A much more abundant neighbour one base away suggests this may be a read error. Distinct nucleotide sequences in the sample also encode this CDR3. The rearrangement joins TRBV7-2 to TRBJ1-1; D is unresolved. The CDR3 covers 13 residues. Trimming shortened V by 3 bases and J by 1 base, and 6 bases separated the two germline ends. CDR1 and CDR2 (germline): SGHTA, FQGNSA. CDR3 nucleotides: TGTGCCAGCAGCTTCCGGGGGAACACTGAAGCTTTCTTT. It encodes CASSFRGNTEAFF.

The V and J genes are TRBV7-2 and TRBJ2-2; the D gene is possibly TRBD1 (5 bases). The germline V gene has CDR1 SGHTA and CDR2 FQGNSA. V was pared by 6 bases and J by 2 bases, with 10 bases between. The CDR3 covers 14 residues. DNA for the CDR3: TGTGCCAGCAGGCAAGACAGTAACACCGGGGAGCTGTTTTTT. Amino acid sequence: CASRQDSNTGELFF. Full variable domain (remainder filled in from reference TRBV7-2 and TRBJ2-2): GAGVSQSPSNKVTEKGKDVELRCDPISGHTALYWYRQSLGQGLEFLIYFQGNSAPDKSGLPSDRFSAERTGGSVSTLTIQRTQQEDSAVYLCASRQDSNTGELFFGEGSRLTVL.

In this sample, this clone turned up a few times. The CDR3 DNA reads as TGTGCCAGCAGCGGCACACTAGCGGGAGGGATTGGGGCCAACGTCCTGACTTTC. This codes for CASSGTLAGGIGANVLTF. This chain links TRBV9 with TRBJ2-6, with 13 bases aligning to TRBD2. The V segment lost 3 bases and the J segment 3 bases; nucleotides outside the gene matches: 6. Germline CDR1 and CDR2: SGDLS and YYNGEE. The length of the CDR3 is 18 residues.

V is TRBV5-1 and J is TRBJ2-5, with TRBD2 matching over 12 bases. Germline assignment: CDR1 SGHRS and CDR2 YFSETQ. Trimming took 0 bases from V and 4 from J; bases not matched to a gene: 7. CDR3 length: 17 amino acids. The CDR3 spells CASSLERTLAGGETQYF. In DNA form, the CDR3 reads TGCGCCAGCAGCTTGGAAAGAACACTAGCGGGAGGAGAGACCCAGTACTTC.

The chain has TRBV25-1 and TRBJ2-7; 9 nucleotides line up with TRBD1. This CDR3 has 15 amino acids. J lost 0 bases, V lost 3 bases, and 3 bases had no gene match. Germline assignment: CDR1 MGHDK and CDR2 SYGVNS. The CDR3 reads CASSDMDRGSYEQYF. The DNA of the CDR3 is TGTGCCAGCAGTGATATGGACAGGGGCTCCTACGAGCAGTACTTC.

J is TRBJ2-7 and V is TRBV7-3, with D possibly being TRBD2 (5 bases). The germline V gene encodes CDR1 SGHTA and CDR2 FQGTGA. V was pared by 3 bases and J by 6 bases, with 21 bases between. The CDR3 consists of 16 residues. The CDR3 here is CASSFNSAAGVAEQYF. In DNA, the CDR3 is TGTGCCAGCAGCTTCAACTCAGCGGCTGGTGTCGCCGAGCAGTACTTC.

The rearrangement links TRBV5-4 to TRBJ2-6; 14 bases match TRBD2. The CDR3 has 20 residues. V lost 4 bases, J lost 4 bases, and 13 bases stayed unmatched. Germline assignment: CDR1 SGHNT and CDR2 YYREEE (reference sequence). The CDR3 nucleotides are TGTGCCAGCAGCCCTGGCCCCGGACTAGCGGGAGGTTCAGGGGCCAACGTCCTGACTTTC. This sequence encodes CASSPGPGLAGGSGANVLTF.

V gene TRBV2 combines with J gene TRBJ2-7, with D uncertain. The CDR3 is made up of 11 amino acids. V was shortened by 4 bases and J by 7 bases, with 8 bases between the two germline ends. Germline V gene data show CDR1 as SNHLY and CDR2 as FYNNEI. The CDR3 sequence is CASSVSWEQYF. The CDR3 nucleotides are TGTGCCAGCAGTGTATCGTGGGAGCAGTACTTC.

The rearrangement links TRBV9 to TRBJ2-5; D not certain. Trimming cost V 0 bases and J 5 bases, with 14 bases left between them. Per the germline V gene, CDR1 is SGDLS and CDR2 is YYNGEE. The CDR3 runs to 15 residues. The CDR3 sequence: CASSVDLSDGETQYF. For the CDR3, the DNA is TGTGCCAGCAGCGTAGACCTGTCGGACGGGGAGACCCAGTACTTC.

V is TRBV6-1 and J is TRBJ1-1; D unclear. This CDR3 region has 13 residues. Germline CDR1 reads MNHNS; CDR2 reads SASEGT. With 4 bases removed from V and 0 bases from J, the gap between germline ends came to 6 bases. CDR3 in amino acids: CASSAVMNTEAFF. As DNA, the CDR3 is TGTGCCAGCAGTGCCGTTATGAACACTGAAGCTTTCTTT.

The rearrangement joins TRBV5-4 to TRBJ1-1; 9 bases match TRBD1. The CDR3 loop spans 18 amino acids. Per the germline V gene, CDR1 is SGHNT and CDR2 is YYREEE (reference sequence). With 5 bases clipped from V and 3 bases from J, the junction kept 17 bases outside the gene matches. Written as DNA, the CDR3 is TGTGCCAGCAGTCGGGCGTTACAGGGGGCGAGTCGAGACACTGAAGCTTTCTTT. It translates to CASSRALQGASRDTEAFF.

The rearrangement links TRBV2 to TRBJ1-2; 8 bases match TRBD1. The trim removed 6 bases at V and 7 bases at J, leaving 16 bases unmatched. The CDR3 is 16 amino acids. CDR1 is SNHLY and CDR2 is FYNNEI in the germline V gene. CDR3 amino acids: CASRTSPDRGFRGYTF. The CDR3 DNA reads as TGTGCCAGCAGGACCTCCCCTGACAGGGGATTTCGTGGCTACACCTTC.

This rearrangement joins TRBV2 to TRBJ1-5, with a possible D match to TRBD1 (5 bases). The V end lost 3 bases, the J end lost 6 bases, and 12 bases lay between the germline ends. Germline values: CDR1 SNHLY, CDR2 FYNNEI. The CDR3 contains 14 residues. CDR3 region: CASSDRAGSQPQHF. The CDR3 region has the DNA TGTGCCAGCAGTGATCGAGCAGGGTCTCAGCCCCAGCATTTT. The whole variable domain, filled in from reference TRBV2 and TRBJ1-5, reads EPEVTQTPSHQVTQMGQEVILRCVPISNHLYFYWYRQILGQKVEFLVSFYNNEISEKSEIFDDQFSVERPDGSNFTLKIRSTKLEDSAMYFCASSDRAGSQPQHFGDGTRLSIL.

In its sample, this clone was seen a few times. The V gene is TRBV9, the J gene TRBJ2-1; 9 bases fit TRBD2. Losses at the gene ends were 3 bases for V and 9 bases for J; bases not matched to a gene: 10. This CDR3 comprises 15 residues. In germline, CDR1 is SGDLS, CDR2 YYNGEE. In DNA form, the CDR3 reads TGTGCCAGCAGCGGACTAGCGGACGGGGCCACTGAGCAGTTCTTC. Translation: CASSGLADGATEQFF.

The count of this clone is one. The same CDR3 also results from other DNA sequences found in this sample. The chain couples TRBV7-2 to TRBJ1-1; perhaps TRBD1 as D (5 bases). This CDR3 has 14 residues. The germline V gene encodes CDR1 SGHTA and CDR2 FQGNSA. Trimming left V 5 bases short and J 0 bases short, with 10 bases between. Written as DNA, the CDR3 is TGTGCCAGCAGCCGTGGGGGTGTGAACACTGAAGCTTTCTTT. Its protein product is CASSRGGVNTEAFF. Full variable domain (remainder filled in from reference TRBV7-2 and TRBJ1-1): GAGVSQSPSNKVTEKGKDVELRCDPISGHTALYWYRQSLGQGLEFLIYFQGNSAPDKSGLPSDRFSAERTGGSVSTLTIQRTQQEDSAVYLCASSRGGVNTEAFFGQGTRLTVV.

This clone was seen only a few times. One end of the junction fails to match germline, which may point to a read error. The gene calls are TRBV29-1 and TRBJ1-1; TRBD1 is a possible D gene (6 bases). The CDR3 is 11 residues long. Germline values: CDR1 SQVTM, CDR2 ANQGSEA. The CDR3 nucleotides read TGCAGCGTTGAAGATAGGGGGGTGGCCGTATTT. This translates into CSVEDRGVAVF.